The rows below give T cell receptor beta chains drawn from one sample of a study of T cell changes during pregnancy in multiple sclerosis. Produced via immunoSEQ multiplex PCR; TCRdb's table is partial and in-frame only. The sample lists 70,000 to 80,000 clones; around 93% were seen once. Material: peripheral blood, obtained in the first trimester of pregnancy. The receptors were sampled from a female donor with multiple sclerosis, enrolled in a pregnancy study. Both conserved end residues are trimmed from each CDR3. Expanded clones are given a class, and other clones once, few, many or no size at all.

clone_size j_call v_call cdr3_aa
- TRBJ2-3 TRBV2 ASSEAATTQY
- TRBJ2-2 TRBV5-1 ASNNGGPNTGELF
- TRBJ2-7 TRBV7-9 ASSLKGDSPYEQY
- TRBJ2-7 TRBV7-2 ASSSRAYEQY
- TRBJ1-1 TRBV9 ASSTTGMDTEAF
- TRBJ2-3 TRBV5-4 ASSLASTDTQY
- TRBJ1-1 TRBV25-1 ASSEQNTEAF
once TRBJ2-7 TRBV20-1 SARGVYEQY
- TRBJ2-7 TRBV18 ASSPVPGQGTYEQY
- TRBJ1-1 TRBV7-9 ASSLWDRGQTEAF
- TRBJ1-1 TRBV6-5 ASSSGITEAF
- TRBJ2-5 TRBV6-4 ASSDLGSYY
once TRBJ2-1 TRBV6-4 ASSEEQSTANEQF
once TRBJ2-7 TRBV27 ASSPAGRTIYEQY
- TRBJ2-1 TRBV30 AWSRETGSSYNEQF
- TRBJ1-2 TRBV7-2 ASSLLGERNGYT
- TRBJ2-1 TRBV4-1 ASSPGDGTRPLPDEQF
once TRBJ2-2 TRBV9 ASTPTRGSNTGELF
- TRBJ1-5 TRBV6-1 ASRGHSNQPQH
- TRBJ2-7 TRBV30 ASPLVREQY
- TRBJ1-5 TRBV6-4 ASSQMNQPQH
- TRBJ1-3 TRBV9 ASSVGDRRFSGNTIY
- TRBJ1-2 TRBV2 ASSEAWGGGYT
- TRBJ2-3 TRBV4-2 ASSQRLTGNTQY
- TRBJ2-3 TRBV5-8 ASSLEVRSGTDTQY
once TRBJ1-6 TRBV30 AWATGSSYNSPLH
once TRBJ2-1 TRBV28 ASGTPLTPWEYNEQF
- TRBJ2-2 TRBV2 ASSEARGRKAVNTGELF
once TRBJ2-2 TRBV7-2 ASSPPDRGRVTGELF
- TRBJ2-3 TRBV9 ASSVRGRVTDTQY
- TRBJ2-2 TRBV5-1 ASSLQENTGELF
once TRBJ1-2 TRBV6-5 ASTERGRQGGYT
- TRBJ1-4 TRBV15 ATSRSRQFNEKLF
- TRBJ1-4 TRBV5-4 ASSASGVNEKLF
- TRBJ1-2 TRBV5-4 ASSPQTGNIYGYT
- TRBJ1-1 TRBV5-4 ASSLASVPNTEAF
- TRBJ2-7 TRBV30 ASKLTGASYEQY
few TRBJ2-7 TRBV7-8 ASSARDSSLEQY
- TRBJ1-5 TRBV13 ASSFRTVGRTQPQH
- TRBJ1-1 TRBV2 ASSLRQGDAF
- TRBJ2-1 TRBV28 ASSPTGARGGSYNEQF
- TRBJ1-1 TRBV10-3 AITRGGDTEAF
- TRBJ2-3 TRBV11-2 ASSPQDADTQY
- - TRBV6-5 ASSYSRVHEQY
- TRBJ1-5 TRBV19 ASSISQDNQPQH
- TRBJ2-5 TRBV7-9 ASSLAGLETQY
- TRBJ2-3 TRBV18 ASSLGVGADTQY
- TRBJ1-3 TRBV6-1 ASRTGSGNTIY
- TRBJ1-3 TRBV2 ATRSGLTASGNTIY
- TRBJ2-7 TRBV10-3 AISESSSGPYEQY